The entry that follows covers one TCR beta chain sequence. Germline lookup yields CDR1 MNHEY and CDR2 SVGEGT. V shed 2 bases and J 4 bases; nucleotides not matched to a gene: 18. This CDR3 region has 21 residues. The sample belongs to a study of blood T cell repertoires in COVID-19. Turning to the study itself: Italy, Spain and the United States were the sources of the convalescent and acute COVID-19 samples.

In the study's own analysis: By means of reference gene primer amplification, nucleated cell counts were estimated. Measured with immunoSEQ multiplex PCR; TCRdb has only the in-frame clones, and not every one. That table is the source of V, J and clone size, and D and trimming were worked out from the DNA. Here the sample spans around 260,000 clones, 80% to 90% being singletons. The receptor was isolated from a woman in her forties or fifties who had recovered from COVID-19. V usage is TRBV6-2 or TRBV6-3 and J usage is TRBJ2-6; 9 bases agree with TRBD2. Sequenced: peripheral blood. The CDR3 reads CASSYLTSSGIPMRGANVLTF. The CDR3, as DNA: TGTGCCAGCAGTTACCTCACCTCTAGCGGGATCCCAATGCGAGGGGCCAACGTCCTGACTTTC.